The 16 T cell receptor beta chains below were found in one sample sequenced in a study of T-cell memory formation after mild COVID-19 (dated by TCRdb to 2020 to 2022). The library was generated by 5' RACE. Sequencing relied on an Illumina NovaSeq 6000. Clones were called with MiXCR by TCRdb after fastp trimmed the public reads at Q25, and only in-frame beta chains were retained. When rows share a CDR3 protein, they turn into one entry using the most common DNA and genes. In all, the sample holds 84,000 or so distinct CDR3 sequences, and 11% to 15% of those were seen once. The ten largest clones represent 31% of the sample. The sequenced sample was PBMCs or a T cell subset sorted from them (not recorded which). These receptors were collected from an adult woman who had mild COVID-19 (a few samples of this study predate the infection). The sample titles of this study are shuffled in the database, so cell type and time point are left out; the donor was told from shared clones.

The chain recombines TRBV20-1 with TRBJ1-5; D gene ambiguous. CDR3 length: 13 residues. Germline CDR1 reads DFQATT; CDR2 reads SNEGSKA (reference sequence). Trimming cost V 3 bases and J 0 bases, with 6 bases left between them. The CDR3 region has the DNA TGCAGTGCTAGGCCGATTAGCAATCAGCCCCAGCATTTT. Translation: CSARPISNQPQHF.

This chain joins TRBV4-3 and TRBJ2-1; 12 nucleotides line up with TRBD2. Germline lookup yields CDR1 LGHNA and CDR2 YSLEER. This CDR3 has 15 amino acids. V shed 0 bases, J shed 10 bases, and the junction held 4 bases outside the gene matches. As DNA, the CDR3 is TGCGCCAGCAGCCAAGATCGGACTAGCGGGATAGAGCAGTTCTTC. Translated: CASSQDRTSGIEQFF.

This chain uses TRBV19 with TRBJ2-1, with no clear D. V shed 2 bases and J shed 7 bases, with 6 bases lying between them. CDR1 LNHDA and CDR2 SQIVND come from the germline V gene (reference sequence). The CDR3 loop spans 12 amino acids. This chain's CDR3 is CASSIWDNEQFF. In DNA form, the CDR3 reads TGTGCCAGTAGTATATGGGATAATGAGCAGTTCTTC.

This clonotype was observed at least ten times. The chain couples TRBV29-1 to TRBJ2-2, with a tentative D call TRBD1 (6 bases). The germline gives CDR1 SQVTM, CDR2 ANQGSEA. The CDR3 runs to 14 residues. Trimming left V 7 bases short and J 4 bases short, with 16 bases between. CDR3: CSGRITGITGELFF. The CDR3 DNA sequence: TGCAGCGGGCGTATAACAGGGATCACCGGGGAGCTGTTTTTT.

This clonotype showed up just a few times. This chain connects TRBV9 to TRBJ2-3, with 10 bases aligning to TRBD1. V was pared by 0 bases and J by 3 bases, with 1 base of the junction left unmatched. The CDR3 has 15 amino acids. Germline CDR1 SGDLS, CDR2 YYNGEE. The CDR3 reads CASSVGQGATDTQYF. The CDR3 nucleotides are TGTGCCAGCAGCGTAGGACAGGGGGCGACAGATACGCAGTATTTT.

The V gene is TRBV7-2, the J gene TRBJ2-3; D not resolved. Looked up from germline, CDR1 is SGHTA and CDR2 is FQGNSA. V gave up 1 base and J gave up 9 bases, with 11 bases separating them. This CDR3 has 13 residues. The CDR3 loop reads CASSLELKETQYF. DNA of the CDR3: TGTGCCAGCAGCTTAGAACTTAAAGAAACGCAGTATTTT.

This clonotype was seen a few times. V gene TRBV5-1 combines with J gene TRBJ2-7, with 7 bases aligning to TRBD1. Germline V lookup: CDR1 SGHRS, CDR2 YFSETQ. CDR3 size: 15 residues. J lost 3 bases, V lost 0 bases, and 6 bases had no gene match. The CDR3 reads CASSLGDSDFYEQYF. DNA of the CDR3: TGCGCCAGCAGCTTGGGGGACAGCGACTTCTACGAGCAGTACTTC.

This clonotype has more than one count but fewer than ten. The chain joins TRBV5-6 to TRBJ2-1, with 12 bases matching TRBD2. The CDR3 has 17 residues. Germline lookup yields CDR1 SGHDT and CDR2 YYEEEE. V shed 0 bases and J 7 bases; nucleotides not matched to a gene: 8. This CDR3 is CASSLAAGLAGINEQFF. The CDR3 DNA reads TGTGCCAGCAGCTTGGCGGCCGGACTAGCGGGGATTAATGAGCAGTTCTTC. Full variable domain (rest looked up from reference TRBV5-6 and TRBJ2-1): DAGVTQSPTHLIKTRGQQVTLRCSPKSGHDTVSWYQQALGQGPQFIFQYYEEEERQRGNFPDRFSGHQFPNYSSELNVNALLLGDSALYLCASSLAAGLAGINEQFFGPGTRLTVL.

The rearrangement joins TRBV7-9 to TRBJ2-1; TRBD1 agrees at 7 bases. Germline V lookup: CDR1 SEHNR, CDR2 FQNEAQ (reference sequence). J lost 0 bases, V lost 8 bases, and 4 bases had no gene match. This CDR3 has 14 residues. The CDR3 DNA is TGTGCCAGCGGGGACAGCACCTCCTACAATGAGCAGTTCTTC. This translates into CASGDSTSYNEQFF.

The V call is TRBV7-9, the J call TRBJ2-1; D is unclear. CDR1 is SEHNR, CDR2 FQNEAQ, per germline (reference sequence). CDR3 length equals 15 residues. Trimming shortened V by 5 bases and J by 4 bases, and 15 bases separated the two germline ends. The CDR3 bases are TGTGCCAGCAGCCCCTTCCGGGCAGCGTACAATGAGCAGTTCTTC. It yields the protein CASSPFRAAYNEQFF.

This clonotype was seen repeatedly, ten times or more. The rearrangement joins TRBV4-1 to TRBJ2-7; D might be TRBD1 (6 bases). CDR1 and CDR2 from the germline V gene are MGHRA and YSYEKL. Trimming took 4 bases from V and 4 from J, leaving 17 bases between them. The CDR3 has 15 residues. CDR3 nucleotides: TGCGCCAGCAGCCCCGGCGACAGGAAATTATACGAGCAGTACTTC. Its translation is CASSPGDRKLYEQYF.

This clonotype occurred a few times. The chain employs TRBV7-2 and TRBJ2-1, with D unresolved. CDR1 is SGHTA, CDR2 FQGNSA, per germline. CDR3 length equals 13 residues. V was cut by 5 bases and J by 4 bases, with 9 bases left in between. CDR3 in DNA: TGTGCCAGCAGCACGACCGGATACAATGAGCAGTTCTTC. Amino acid sequence: CASSTTGYNEQFF. Full variable domain (remainder filled in from reference TRBV7-2 and TRBJ2-1): GAGVSQSPSNKVTEKGKDVELRCDPISGHTALYWYRQSLGQGLEFLIYFQGNSAPDKSGLPSDRFSAERTGGSVSTLTIQRTQQEDSAVYLCASSTTGYNEQFFGPGTRLTVL.

J is TRBJ1-3 and V is TRBV4-2, with D possibly TRBD1 on 6 matching bases. The germline CDR1 and CDR2 sequences are LGHNA and YNFKEQ. Trimming removed 1 base at V and 4 bases at J, with 8 bases between. CDR3 size: 14 residues. This CDR3 is CASSQVTGGNTIYF. For the CDR3, the DNA is TGTGCCAGCAGCCAAGTTACAGGGGGAAACACCATATATTTT.

This chain uses TRBV27 with TRBJ2-7, with D perhaps TRBD2 (6 bases). Deletions cut 3 bases from V and 3 bases from J, with 12 bases between. The CDR3 is 14 residues long. CDR1 and CDR2 from the germline V gene are MNHEY and SMNVEV (reference sequence). CDR3 amino acids: CASSFRQGLYEQYF. For the CDR3, the DNA is TGTGCCAGCAGTTTCCGTCAGGGACTCTACGAGCAGTACTTC.

The V gene is TRBV7-8, the J gene TRBJ1-3; tentative D call: TRBD1 (5 bases). V lost 4 bases, J lost 4 bases, and 8 bases lay in between. Germline V gene sequence: CDR1 SGHVS, CDR2 FQNEAQ. The length of the CDR3 is 13 residues. The CDR3 nucleotides read TGTGCCAGCAGCTCCGGGGCAGGAAACACCATATATTTT. Its translation: CASSSGAGNTIYF.

This sequence joins TRBV13 and TRBJ2-7, with D perhaps matching TRBD2 (5 bases). From germline, CDR1 is PRHDT and CDR2 FYEKMQ (reference sequence). CDR3 length: 16 amino acids. The V end was cut by 5 bases, the J end by 2 bases, with 19 bases between. The CDR3 sequence: CASSERTGIEPYEQYF. CDR3 in DNA: TGTGCCAGCAGCGAGAGGACGGGGATCGAGCCCTACGAGCAGTACTTC.